The T cell receptor (beta chain) described here comes from a study of identical twins. V lost 7 bases and J 6 bases, leaving 21 bases between the germline ends. This CDR3 region has 15 residues. Concerning this clonotype itself: Its antigen is still unknown.

Whole-study results and caveats: The models systematically underestimated how much out-of-frame TCR alpha was shared in monozygotic twins.

Each cDNA held unique molecular identifiers, and template switching gave it a universal primer site. MiXCR, applied by TCRdb to the 5' RACE reads, yields one record per CDR3 protein. Among 690,000 or so distinct CDR3 sequences listed, over 8.5% were seen once. This sample also belongs to another study, concerning yellow fever vaccine responses in identical twins.

The sequence was obtained from a woman between 18 and 30 years old in good health. Sequencing was done on a sample of PBMCs. V usage is TRBV12-3 or TRBV12-4 and J usage is TRBJ1-2; D possibly corresponds to TRBD1 (5 bases). The CDR3 nucleotides are TGTGCCAGCAACCCCCTAATTGGACAAAAAAATGGCTACACCTTC. Protein product: CASNPLIGQKNGYTF.